A selection of T cell receptor beta chains follows, all from one sample in a study of early stage breast cancer tumors. Using immunoSEQ multiplex PCR, the repertoire was profiled, and TCRdb retains in-frame clones only, with some absent. The profile shows tens of thousands of clones, approximately 80% of them singletons. Sequenced input: blood. These receptors all stem from a person in their sixties with breast cancer. CDR3s include the opening cysteine and the closing phenylalanine or tryptophan. Fields, in order: D gene, V gene, CDR3 protein. The D gene is left open where the match is weak.

d_call: .; v_call: TRBV2; cdr3_aa: CASSKGANEKLFF
d_call: TRBD2; v_call: TRBV5-4; cdr3_aa: CASSRGSPPLQLEQFF
d_call: TRBD1; v_call: TRBV7-6; cdr3_aa: CASSPKTGPGNTIYF
d_call: .; v_call: TRBV29-1; cdr3_aa: CSGKNRLTDTQYF
d_call: .; v_call: TRBV7-8; cdr3_aa: CASSPFRGGEQYF
d_call: TRBD2; v_call: TRBV18; cdr3_aa: CASSPPGRDKQYF
d_call: TRBD2; v_call: TRBV29-1; cdr3_aa: CSVWDGGREQYF
d_call: TRBD1; v_call: TRBV5-8; cdr3_aa: CASSRGTGKTQYF
d_call: .; v_call: TRBV29-1; cdr3_aa: CSVFPRVRRETQYF
d_call: .; v_call: TRBV19; cdr3_aa: CASSIFGGYGTDTQYF
d_call: .; v_call: TRBV2; cdr3_aa: CASKSRRQETQYF
d_call: .; v_call: TRBV25-1; cdr3_aa: CASSESPGDEQFF
d_call: .; v_call: TRBV28; cdr3_aa: CASSLKSAGANVLTF
d_call: TRBD2; v_call: TRBV4-1; cdr3_aa: CASSQDVAGGASFANEQFF
d_call: TRBD1; v_call: TRBV7-2; cdr3_aa: CASSLSGTGNAEAFF
d_call: TRBD2; v_call: TRBV19; cdr3_aa: CASSIGLAGAQVYEQYF
d_call: .; v_call: TRBV28; cdr3_aa: CASTGGNSRETQYF
d_call: .; v_call: TRBV10-3; cdr3_aa: CAIQGPFSYEQYF
d_call: .; v_call: TRBV29-1; cdr3_aa: CSLGGGEQFF
d_call: .; v_call: TRBV27; cdr3_aa: CASSPTRADTQYF
d_call: .; v_call: TRBV5-6; cdr3_aa: CASSFMGSGNTIYF
d_call: .; v_call: TRBV6-1; cdr3_aa: CASSEAGGGANEQFF
d_call: TRBD1; v_call: TRBV28; cdr3_aa: CASSSDRAFPNEQFF
d_call: .; v_call: TRBV2; cdr3_aa: CASSGTGEQYF
d_call: .; v_call: TRBV7-9; cdr3_aa: CASSRGSVADTQYF
d_call: .; v_call: TRBV18; cdr3_aa: CASSPRTDTQYF
d_call: .; v_call: TRBV4-3; cdr3_aa: CASSQESLFTVANVLTF
d_call: .; v_call: TRBV7-9; cdr3_aa: CASSTQPGTQYF
d_call: TRBD1; v_call: TRBV5-4; cdr3_aa: CASSWDRGNEKLFF
d_call: .; v_call: TRBV19; cdr3_aa: CASSIDRDTIYF
d_call: .; v_call: TRBV2; cdr3_aa: CASSVLAYEQYF
d_call: .; v_call: TRBV10-3; cdr3_aa: CAIRDSPNEQYF
d_call: .; v_call: TRBV5-1; cdr3_aa: CASSLAGADTEAFF
d_call: .; v_call: TRBV5-4; cdr3_aa: CASSPEVASTEQFF
d_call: TRBD1; v_call: TRBV6-1; cdr3_aa: CASSVGQGVRDSPLHF
d_call: .; v_call: TRBV5-1; cdr3_aa: CASSLGQGPGANVLTF
d_call: TRBD1; v_call: TRBV7-2; cdr3_aa: CASSSLLATGRTGELFF
d_call: .; v_call: TRBV5-1; cdr3_aa: CASSLGVAGTDTQYF
d_call: TRBD1; v_call: TRBV18; cdr3_aa: CASSPSGQYYEQYF
d_call: TRBD2; v_call: TRBV10-2; cdr3_aa: CASRGLAGGHLTKNIQYF
d_call: .; v_call: TRBV7-7; cdr3_aa: CASSSSTGLGEQFF
d_call: .; v_call: TRBV2; cdr3_aa: CASSEGGNYGYTF